Reported below is one T cell receptor (beta chain). The source of the sample is a study of blood T cell repertoires in COVID-19. In the study overall: Samples of COVID-19 (acute and convalescent) were obtained from the United States, Italy and Spain. PBMCs, B-cell-depleted T cells, or T cells provided the cDNA or gDNA that made up the material.

Clones were sequenced by immunoSEQ multiplex PCR, and TCRdb holds only the in-frame ones, with some missing. This table holds about 200,000 clones, roughly 76% found once. The CDR3 has 13 amino acids. The germline V gene has CDR1 SGHRS and CDR2 YFSETQ. Trimming removed 3 bases from V and 2 bases from J, with 9 bases in between. The V call is TRBV5-1, the J call TRBJ2-7, with D perhaps matching TRBD1 (6 bases). The sequencing input was peripheral blood. This TCR was recovered from a human donor in a cohort sampled during active COVID-19. This chain's CDR3 is CASSSGTPYEQYF. The CDR3 DNA sequence: TGCGCCAGCAGCTCCGGGACACCCTACGAGCAGTACTTC.